The 20 T cell receptor beta chains reported below all come from one sample, sequenced in a study of T cells expressing NK-cell markers. For each CDR3 protein, TCRdb gives one entry from its re-call of the 5' RACE reads, without DNA. The table for this sample gives under 200,000 distinct CDR3 sequences. Sample: blood T cells: a sorted CD56 or NKG2C T cell subset, CD4+ or CD8+ T cells, or bulk PBMC T cells (not recorded which). The source is a woman aged 18-69 years in good health.

The chain uses TRBV6-5 and TRBJ2-3; the TCRdb D gene call, TRBD1, has no DNA to confirm it. This CDR3 spans 16 amino acids. Germline assignment: CDR1 MNHEY and CDR2 SVGAGI. This CDR3 reads CASSSNRDISTDTQYF.

The chain combines TRBV28 with TRBJ2-7. From germline, CDR1 is MDHEN and CDR2 SYDVKM. The CDR3 runs 12 residues. Here the CDR3 reads CASSGRLYEQYF.

The chain couples TRBV25-1 to TRBJ1-2; TCRdb names TRBD1, which stays unverified in the absence of DNA. The CDR3 has 14 amino acids. Germline assignment: CDR1 MGHDK and CDR2 SYGVNS. Here the CDR3 reads CASSESGRVYGYTF.

This chain joins TRBV30 and TRBJ1-2. Germline-derived CDR1 and CDR2 are GTSNPN and SVGIG (reference sequence). There are 11 residues in the CDR3. CDR3 region: CAWNLDYGYTF.

This chain uses TRBV9 with TRBJ2-5; TCRdb designates TRBD2, a call that cannot be tested without DNA. The CDR3 contains 16 residues. The germline gives CDR1 SGDLS, CDR2 YYNGEE. The CDR3 here is CASSPGTSGSGETQYF.

The chain's CDR3 is CASSLRTISGGAGNEQFF. This rearrangement joins TRBV7-3 to TRBJ2-1; TCRdb's D gene call, TRBD2, goes unchecked for lack of DNA. The germline V gene has CDR1 SGHTA and CDR2 FQGTGA. The CDR3 is made up of 18 amino acids.

The chain couples TRBV11-3 to TRBJ2-3; TCRdb names TRBD2, which stays unverified in the absence of DNA. This CDR3 region has 17 residues. CDR1 and CDR2 (germline): SGHNT, YENEEA. The CDR3 spells CASSFLSSGRLTDTQYF.

The V gene is TRBV4-2, the J gene TRBJ2-5; checking the TCRdb D call of TRBD2 is not possible without DNA. CDR3 length: 14 residues. Germline lookup yields CDR1 LGHNA and CDR2 YNFKEQ. The CDR3 loop is CASSHPGDSEAQYF.

This rearrangement joins TRBV2 to TRBJ2-1. This CDR3 has 13 amino acids. CDR1 is SNHLY, CDR2 FYNNEI, per germline. This CDR3 is CASSEVQTFGQFF.

The chain links TRBV3-1 to TRBJ1-2; lacking DNA, the TRBD1 call made by TCRdb goes unchecked. This CDR3 comprises 15 residues. The germline V gene encodes CDR1 LGHDT and CDR2 YNNKEL (reference sequence). The CDR3: CASSQWDRGHYGYTF.

The rearrangement joins TRBV12-3 or TRBV12-4 to TRBJ2-3; as DNA is missing, the TRBD1 call by TCRdb cannot be tested. The CDR3 has 16 amino acids. This chain's CDR3 is CASSRGNRGRGDTQYF.

The chain links TRBV20-1 to TRBJ1-1; TCRdb calls TRBD1, which cannot be checked without DNA. The CDR3 totals 12 residues. Germline V gene data show CDR1 as DFQATT and CDR2 as SNEGSKA (reference sequence). CDR3 amino acids: CSAPPGTTEAFF.

The V call is TRBV7-9, the J call TRBJ2-1; TCRdb calls TRBD1, which cannot be checked without DNA. Germline V lookup: CDR1 SEHNR, CDR2 FQNEAQ (reference sequence). CDR3 size: 14 residues. CDR3 protein: CASSTNGQDNEQFF.

The chain joins TRBV12-3 or TRBV12-4 to TRBJ2-1; TCRdb's assignment of TRBD2 cannot be checked, as there is no DNA. There are 14 residues in the CDR3. CDR3 residues: CASSPPGLYNEQFF.

This chain's CDR3 is CASSSGTGPTYEQYF. V and J are TRBV28 and TRBJ2-7; lacking DNA, the TRBD1 call made by TCRdb goes unchecked. Looked up from germline, CDR1 is MDHEN and CDR2 is SYDVKM. The CDR3 is made up of 15 amino acids. Complete variable domain (other parts from reference TRBV28 and TRBJ2-7): DVKVTQSSRYLVKRTGEKVFLECVQDMDHENMFWYRQDPGLGLRLIYFSYDVKMKEKGDIPEGYSVSREKKERFSLILESASTNQTSMYLCASSSGTGPTYEQYFGPGTRLTVT.

V and J are TRBV5-6 and TRBJ1-2; TCRdb's D call of TRBD1 is untestable without DNA. From germline, CDR1 is SGHDT and CDR2 YYEEEE. The CDR3 is made up of 16 amino acids. The CDR3 region is CASSFAGQLSNYGYTF.

The chain is built from TRBV27 and TRBJ2-7. This CDR3 is built from 13 residues. CDR1 MNHEY and CDR2 SMNVEV come from the germline V gene (reference sequence). The CDR3 region is CASRDLTWNEQYF.

The rearrangement links TRBV7-6 to TRBJ2-5; TCRdb proposes TRBD2, but this gene call is untestable without DNA. Germline CDR1 SGHVS, CDR2 FNYEAQ. This CDR3 spans 16 amino acids. The CDR3 here is CASSLPGTSGRKTQYF.

This chain joins TRBV5-1 and TRBJ2-3. The germline CDR1 and CDR2 sequences are SGHRS and YFSETQ. This CDR3 comprises 14 residues. The CDR3 here is CASSLDGTIDTQYF.

The chain recombines TRBV20-1 with TRBJ1-4; TCRdb's assignment of TRBD1 cannot be checked, as there is no DNA. CDR1 and CDR2 from the germline V gene are DFQATT and SNEGSKA (reference sequence). The CDR3 loop spans 13 amino acids. The CDR3 here is CSAQGQLNEKLFF.